A single sample is the source of the 30 T cell receptor beta chains below, sequenced in a study of control samples from healthy donors and cancer patients (dated by TCRdb to 2020 to 2022). The receptor library was made with the immunoSEQ multiplex PCR assay. Here the immuneACCESS table is served through TCRdb, limited to in-frame sequences with V and J called. Missing clones are a known gap in these copies; in checked studies unresolved V genes cover under half, and the rest lacks a known reason. For this sample there are some 140,000 clones; approximately 92% appear just once. Roughly 12% of the sample comes from the top ten. Sequences were obtained from blood. The source of these receptors is a man aged 25-40 years in good health.

J is TRBJ2-7 and V is TRBV11-2; tentative D call: TRBD1 (5 bases). The CDR3 runs 16 residues. The germline V and J ends were trimmed by 5 bases and 4 bases, with 21 bases remaining between them. Germline loops: CDR1 SGHAT, CDR2 FQNNGV. CDR3 coding DNA: TGTGCCAGCAGCCCAATCCAAAGACAGAGGAATTACGAGCAGTACTTC. It yields the protein CASSPIQRQRNYEQYF.

This clone was observed once. This chain uses TRBV14 with TRBJ2-3; 12 bases are a match to TRBD2. V trimming: 4 bases; J trimming: 4 bases; junction bases outside the gene matches: 9. The CDR3 is made up of 17 amino acids. Germline V gene lookup returns CDR1 SGHDN and CDR2 FVKESK. CDR3 sequence (DNA): TGTGCCAGCAGCCCGTTGTGGACTAGCGGGAACGCAGATACGCAGTATTTT. Its translation: CASSPLWTSGNADTQYF.

The chain has TRBV18 and TRBJ2-2; D is uncertain. Germline CDR1 reads KGHSH; CDR2 reads LQKENI. With 5 bases removed from V and 1 base from J, the gap between germline ends came to 5 bases. This CDR3 has 13 amino acids. The DNA for the CDR3 is TGTGCCAGCTCATTACAGAACACCGGGGAGCTGTTTTTT. This sequence encodes CASSLQNTGELFF. Drawing the rest from reference TRBV18 and TRBJ2-2, the complete variable domain is NAGVMQNPRHLVRRRGQEARLRCSPMKGHSHVYWYRQLPEEGLKFMVYLQKENIIDESGMPKERFSAEFPKEGPSILRIQQVVRGDSAAYFCASSLQNTGELFFGEGSRLTVL.

The chain carries TRBV2 and TRBJ1-2, with 8 bases fitting TRBD1. The CDR3 contains 15 residues. Germline CDR1 SNHLY, CDR2 FYNNEI. Unmatched junction bases numbered 4, after V lost 4 bases and J lost 0 bases. CDR3 DNA sequence: TGTGCCAGCAGTGCTCAGGGGGCATCTAACTATGGCTACACCTTC. Translated: CASSAQGASNYGYTF.

The CDR3 nucleotides read TGTGCCAGTAGTATCCTTAGCGGGAACAATGAGCAGTTCTTC. This sequence encodes CASSILSGNNEQFF. The chain carries TRBV19 and TRBJ2-1; TRBD2 aligns across 8 bases. J lost 5 bases, V lost 3 bases, and 3 bases had no gene match. Germline V gene sequence: CDR1 LNHDA, CDR2 SQIVND (reference sequence). CDR3 length equals 14 residues.

The genes are TRBV6-5 and TRBJ1-2, with TRBD1 identical over 7 bases. CDR1 is MNHEY, CDR2 SVGAGI, per germline. V was pared by 6 bases and J by 7 bases, with 11 bases of the junction left unmatched. This CDR3 is 14 amino acids long. CDR3 DNA: TGTGCCAGCAGACCTGACAGGGAGAGTAGTGGCTACACCTTC. It yields the protein CASRPDRESSGYTF.

The chain is built from TRBV20-1 and TRBJ1-1, with D uncertain. This CDR3 has 13 residues. The V gene lost 3 bases and the J gene lost 1 base, with 9 bases spanning the gap. Per the germline V gene, CDR1 is DFQATT and CDR2 is SNEGSKA (reference sequence). CDR3 residues: CSASEPSNTEAFF. In DNA form, the CDR3 reads TGCAGTGCTAGTGAACCCTCGAACACTGAAGCTTTCTTT.

The rearrangement links TRBV3-1 (or the pseudogene TRBV3-2) to TRBJ2-3; D is ambiguous. CDR1 LGHDT and CDR2 YNNKEL come from the germline V gene (reference sequence). There are 15 residues in the CDR3. The V end lost 4 bases, the J end lost 1 base, and 12 bases lay between the germline ends. CDR3 in DNA: TGTGCCAGCAGCCTTGTTCCGACTGGCACAGATACGCAGTATTTT. Protein: CASSLVPTGTDTQYF.

This chain uses TRBV10-3 with TRBJ1-2; TRBD1 matches 7 bases. J was trimmed by 8 bases and V by 6 bases; bases with no gene match: 6. This CDR3 has 12 amino acids. Germline loops: CDR1 ENHRY, CDR2 SYGVKD. The CDR3 loop is CAIRRAGGGYTF. In DNA form, the CDR3 reads TGTGCCATCAGGAGAGCAGGGGGAGGCTACACCTTC.

The chain joins TRBV5-1 to TRBJ2-7; 7 bases align to TRBD2. Germline loops: CDR1 SGHRS, CDR2 YFSETQ. This CDR3 contains 15 residues. J lost 3 bases, V lost 0 bases, and 6 bases had no gene match. In nucleotides, the CDR3 is TGCGCCAGCAGCTTGGTAGCTTCTAGCGGCTACGAGCAGTACTTC. The encoded protein is CASSLVASSGYEQYF. Filled out from reference TRBV5-1 and TRBJ2-7, the complete variable domain reads KAGVTQTPRYLIKTRGQQVTLSCSPISGHRSVSWYQQTPGQGLQFLFEYFSETQRNKGNFPGRFSGRQFSNSRSEMNVSTLELGDSALYLCASSLVASSGYEQYFGPGTRLTVT.

V usage is TRBV28 and J usage is TRBJ1-5, with D possibly matching TRBD1 (6 bases). Germline V gene lookup returns CDR1 MDHEN and CDR2 SYDVKM. The V and J ends lost 3 bases and 4 bases respectively, with 13 bases between them. This CDR3 region has 15 residues. The CDR3 is CASSFGGAVNQPQHF. CDR3 nucleotides: TGTGCCAGCAGTTTCGGGGGGGCAGTAAATCAGCCCCAGCATTTT.

This chain connects TRBV10-1 to TRBJ2-7; 8 bases map to TRBD2. There are 18 residues in the CDR3. The ends lost 4 bases at V and 0 bases at J; junction bases unmatched: 14. Germline V gene sequence: CDR1 WNHNN, CDR2 SYGVQD (reference sequence). The CDR3: CASSVSTATSASSYEQYF. The CDR3 region has the DNA TGCGCCAGCAGTGTGTCAACCGCGACTAGCGCGAGCTCCTACGAGCAGTACTTC.

The V gene is TRBV28, the J gene TRBJ1-2; D is undetermined. V gave up 1 base and J gave up 5 bases, with 5 bases separating them. The CDR3 runs 12 residues. Germline assignment: CDR1 MDHEN and CDR2 SYDVKM. The CDR3 nucleotides are TGTGCCAGCAGTTTATTCCTATATGGCTACACCTTC. This codes for CASSLFLYGYTF.

The chain combines TRBV14 with TRBJ1-2; no reliable D call. The CDR3 runs 13 residues. CDR1 and CDR2 from the germline V gene are SGHDN and FVKESK. V lost 1 base to trimming and J lost 4 bases, with 7 bases between them. CDR3 region: CASSQVHPYGYTF. CDR3 in DNA: TGTGCCAGCAGCCAAGTCCATCCCTATGGCTACACCTTC.

This chain joins TRBV6-5 and TRBJ1-2; a weak D match, TRBD1 (5 bases). V lost 2 bases and J lost 4, with 14 bases in between. The CDR3 runs to 15 residues. Germline-derived CDR1 and CDR2 are MNHEY and SVGAGI. The CDR3 is CASSYRDGNFYGYTF. CDR3 sequence (DNA): TGTGCCAGCAGTTACCGGGACGGGAACTTCTATGGCTACACCTTC.

The chain combines TRBV27 with TRBJ2-5; D is possibly TRBD1 (6 bases). CDR1 is MNHEY, CDR2 SMNVEV, per germline (reference sequence). V lost 4 bases and J lost 5, with 17 bases in between. The CDR3 is 15 amino acids. CDR3 region: CASSSGHPRGETQYF. In nucleotides, the CDR3 is TGTGCCAGCAGTTCGGGACATCCGAGGGGGGAGACCCAGTACTTC.

The chain joins TRBV5-4 to TRBJ1-3; D gene ambiguous. The germline V gene encodes CDR1 SGHNT and CDR2 YYREEE (reference sequence). Trimming took off 3 bases at V and 3 bases at J, with 7 bases between the two ends. The CDR3 covers 13 residues. CDR3 residues: CASSSRFGNTIYF. The CDR3, as DNA: TGTGCCAGCAGCTCGAGGTTTGGAAACACCATATATTTT. The full variable domain, its missing parts supplied by reference TRBV5-4 and TRBJ1-3, is ETGVTQSPTHLIKTRGQQVTLRCSSQSGHNTVSWYQQALGQGPQFIFQYYREEENGRGNFPPRFSGLQFPNYSSELNVNALELDDSALYLCASSSRFGNTIYFGEGSWLTVV.

This rearrangement joins TRBV4-3 to TRBJ2-2; D not resolved. Germline CDR1 LGHNA, CDR2 YSLEER. This CDR3 spans 15 amino acids. With 0 bases removed from V and 3 bases from J, the gap between germline ends came to 8 bases. CDR3 sequence: CASSQDRSHTGELFF. The DNA for the CDR3 is TGCGCCAGCAGCCAAGATCGGAGCCACACCGGGGAGCTGTTTTTT.

This clone was detected only once. The rearrangement uses TRBV4-2 and TRBJ1-1; TRBD1 might be the D (5 bases). The CDR3 is 18 amino acids. Trimming cost V 1 base and J 4 bases, with 22 bases left between them. Germline V gene data show CDR1 as LGHNA and CDR2 as YNFKEQ. CDR3 in DNA: TGTGCCAGCAGCCAAGGCCGACGGGTCTTTCGGGGGATCACTGAAGCTTTCTTT. It encodes CASSQGRRVFRGITEAFF.

This chain connects TRBV2 to TRBJ2-7, with TRBD2 matching over 7 bases. This CDR3 region has 14 residues. V lost 10 bases to trimming and J lost 0 bases; unmatched junction nucleotides: 9. Germline CDR1 SNHLY, CDR2 FYNNEI. CDR3 sequence (DNA): TGTGCCACCCGCCGGGACTACCCCTCCTACGAGCAGTACTTC. It specifies CATRRDYPSYEQYF.

The chain links TRBV18 to TRBJ2-7; 14 nucleotides line up with TRBD2. Unmatched junction bases numbered 6, after V lost 5 bases and J lost 3 bases. Germline V gene sequence: CDR1 KGHSH, CDR2 LQKENI. This CDR3 has 16 residues. CDR3 loop: CASSSGLAGAIYEQYF. CDR3 in DNA: TGTGCCAGCTCATCGGGACTAGCGGGAGCGATCTACGAGCAGTACTTC.

The rearrangement links TRBV12-3 or TRBV12-4 to TRBJ2-7; D is uncertain. V was trimmed by 0 bases and J by 6 bases, leaving 6 bases between them. The CDR3 is 12 residues long. This CDR3 reads CASSLALGEQYF. The CDR3 DNA reads as TGTGCCAGCAGTTTAGCGCTAGGCGAGCAGTACTTC.

The chain carries TRBV6-6 and TRBJ2-7, with D hard to call. The V end was cut by 0 bases, the J end by 3 bases, with 9 bases between. Germline V lookup: CDR1 MNHNY, CDR2 SVGAGI (reference sequence). The CDR3 sequence is 14 residues long. The CDR3 DNA follows: TGTGCCAGCAGTTACTCGGGTCCCGGCTACGAGCAGTACTTC. Translation: CASSYSGPGYEQYF.

The chain recombines TRBV7-3 with TRBJ1-1; D is unresolved. Looked up from germline, CDR1 is SGHTA and CDR2 is FQGTGA. The V end lost 4 bases, the J end lost 1 base, and 7 bases lay between the germline ends. This CDR3 has 13 amino acids. CDR3 DNA: TGTGCCAGCAGCTCCACCGGGAACACTGAAGCTTTCTTT. This translates into CASSSTGNTEAFF. Together with reference TRBV7-3 and TRBJ1-1, the CDR3 gives the full variable domain: GAGVSQTPSNKVTEKGKYVELRCDPISGHTALYWYRQSLGQGPEFLIYFQGTGAADDSGLPNDRFFAVRPEGSVSTLKIQRTERGDSAVYLCASSSTGNTEAFFGQGTRLTVV.

This chain links TRBV19 with TRBJ1-2, with 9 positions matching TRBD1. This CDR3 region has 16 residues. V shed 6 bases, J shed 0 bases, and the junction held 8 bases outside the gene matches. Per germline, CDR1 LNHDA and CDR2 SQIVND (reference sequence). The chain's CDR3 is CASRTTGGASNYGYTF. As DNA, the CDR3 is TGTGCCAGTAGGACGACAGGGGGGGCGTCTAACTATGGCTACACCTTC.

V usage is TRBV28 and J usage is TRBJ1-2, with D hard to call. Germline V CDR1 and CDR2: MDHEN, SYDVKM. The V and J ends lost 6 bases and 6 bases respectively, with 5 bases between them. The CDR3 runs 10 residues. CDR3 residues: CASRLHGYTF. The CDR3 nucleotides are TGTGCCAGCAGGTTACATGGCTACACCTTC.

V and J are TRBV9 and TRBJ2-2; possible D gene TRBD1, 5 bases. CDR3 size: 15 residues. The germline V gene has CDR1 SGDLS and CDR2 YYNGEE. Trimming removed 4 bases from V and 0 bases from J, with 10 bases in between. CDR3 protein: CASSPDNANTGELFF. CDR3 in DNA: TGTGCCAGCAGCCCGGACAACGCGAACACCGGGGAGCTGTTTTTT.

V is TRBV19 and J is TRBJ2-2; 8 nucleotides line up with TRBD2. The germline V gene encodes CDR1 LNHDA and CDR2 SQIVND (reference sequence). The J segment lost 8 bases and the V segment lost 8 bases, leaving 16 bases of the junction unmatched. This CDR3 comprises 16 residues. CDR3 DNA sequence: TGTGCCAGTTCCGGGACTAGTCCTCCCACTCCAGGGGAGCTGTTTTTT. Its translation is CASSGTSPPTPGELFF.

The chain joins TRBV7-2 to TRBJ2-5, with 7 bases lining up with TRBD1. CDR1 is SGHTA, CDR2 FQGNSA, per germline. Germline trimming cut 0 bases from V and 4 bases from J; bases unmatched to any gene: 8. This CDR3 has 16 residues. The CDR3 protein is CASSLAAPTGAETQYF. The DNA for the CDR3 is TGTGCCAGCAGCTTAGCGGCCCCTACAGGGGCAGAGACCCAGTACTTC.

The rearrangement uses TRBV7-8 and TRBJ2-7, with 8 bases aligning to TRBD1. This CDR3 spans 16 amino acids. V lost 1 base to trimming and J lost 3 bases; unmatched junction nucleotides: 8. Looked up from germline, CDR1 is SGHVS and CDR2 is FQNEAQ. Here the CDR3 reads CASSLVAGQGGYEQYF. CDR3 coding DNA: TGTGCCAGCAGCTTAGTAGCCGGACAGGGAGGCTACGAGCAGTACTTC.